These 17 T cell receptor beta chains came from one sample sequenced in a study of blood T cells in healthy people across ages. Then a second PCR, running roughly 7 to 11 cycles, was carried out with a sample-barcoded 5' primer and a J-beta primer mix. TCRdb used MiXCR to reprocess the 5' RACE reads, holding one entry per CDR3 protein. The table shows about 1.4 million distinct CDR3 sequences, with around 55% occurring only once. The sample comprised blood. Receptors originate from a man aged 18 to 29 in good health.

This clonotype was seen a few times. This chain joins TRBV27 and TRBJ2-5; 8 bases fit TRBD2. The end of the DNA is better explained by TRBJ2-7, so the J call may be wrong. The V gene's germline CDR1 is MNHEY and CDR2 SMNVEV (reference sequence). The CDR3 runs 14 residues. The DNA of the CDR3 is TGTGCCAGCAGTTTAAGCGGGGGTTTGACCGAGCAGTACTTC. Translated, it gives CASSLSGGLTEQYF.

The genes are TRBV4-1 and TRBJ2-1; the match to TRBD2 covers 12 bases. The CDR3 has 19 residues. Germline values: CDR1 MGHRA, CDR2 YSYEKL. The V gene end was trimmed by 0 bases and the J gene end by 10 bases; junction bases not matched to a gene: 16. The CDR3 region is CASSQDWVRASGRAGEQFF. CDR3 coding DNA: TGCGCCAGCAGCCAAGATTGGGTTAGGGCTAGCGGGAGGGCCGGGGAGCAGTTCTTC.

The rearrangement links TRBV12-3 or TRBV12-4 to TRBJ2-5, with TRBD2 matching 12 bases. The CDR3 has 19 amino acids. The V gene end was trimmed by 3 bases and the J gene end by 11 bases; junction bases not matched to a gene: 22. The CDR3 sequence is CASSFSLTSGRQTYNEQYF. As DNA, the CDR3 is TGTGCCAGCAGTTTTTCCCTGACTAGCGGGAGACAGACCTACAATGAGCAGTACTTC.

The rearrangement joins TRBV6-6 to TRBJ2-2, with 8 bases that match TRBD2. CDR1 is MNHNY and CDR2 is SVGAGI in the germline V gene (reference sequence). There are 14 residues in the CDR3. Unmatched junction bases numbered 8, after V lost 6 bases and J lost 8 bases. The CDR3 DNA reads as TGTGCCAGCAGGAAAGGGACTAGTACAGGGGAGCTGTTTTTT. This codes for CASRKGTSTGELFF.

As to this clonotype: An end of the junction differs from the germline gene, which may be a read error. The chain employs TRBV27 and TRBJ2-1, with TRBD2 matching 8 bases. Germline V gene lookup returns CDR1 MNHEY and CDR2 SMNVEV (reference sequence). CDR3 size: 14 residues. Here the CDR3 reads CTSSPTKREYEQFF. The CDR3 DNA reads TGTACCAGCAGTCCGACGAAGCGGGAGTATGAGCAGTTCTTC.

The DNA for the CDR3 is TGTGCCAGCAGTTTGCAGGGACAAATCTACGAGCAGTACTTC. This encodes CASSLQGQIYEQYF. J is TRBJ2-7 and V is TRBV27; D is perhaps TRBD1 (6 bases). The CDR3 covers 14 residues. Looked up from germline, CDR1 is MNHEY and CDR2 is SMNVEV (reference sequence). The ends were cut back, 3 bases at V and 3 bases at J, with 12 bases in the middle.

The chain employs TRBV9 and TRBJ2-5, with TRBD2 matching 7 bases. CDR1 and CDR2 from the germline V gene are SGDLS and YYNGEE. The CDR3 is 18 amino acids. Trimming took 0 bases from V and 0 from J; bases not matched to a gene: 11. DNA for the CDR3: TGTGCCAGCAGCGTAGCTTTCGGTCCCGCGGGAGACCAAGAGACCCAGTACTTC. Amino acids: CASSVAFGPAGDQETQYF.

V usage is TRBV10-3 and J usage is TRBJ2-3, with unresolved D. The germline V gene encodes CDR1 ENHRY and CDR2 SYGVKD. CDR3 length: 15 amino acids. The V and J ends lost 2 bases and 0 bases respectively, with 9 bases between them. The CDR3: CAISEQDSSTDTQYF. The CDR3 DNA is TGTGCCATCAGTGAGCAGGATTCTAGCACAGATACGCAGTATTTT.

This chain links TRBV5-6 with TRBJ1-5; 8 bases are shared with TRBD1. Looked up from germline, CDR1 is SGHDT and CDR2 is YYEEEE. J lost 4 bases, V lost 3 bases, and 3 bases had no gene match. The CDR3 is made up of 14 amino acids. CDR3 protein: CASSSQGVNQPQHF. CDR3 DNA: TGTGCCAGCAGCTCACAGGGGGTTAATCAGCCCCAGCATTTT. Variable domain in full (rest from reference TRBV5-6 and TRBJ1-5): DAGVTQSPTHLIKTRGQQVTLRCSPKSGHDTVSWYQQALGQGPQFIFQYYEEEERQRGNFPDRFSGHQFPNYSSELNVNALLLGDSALYLCASSSQGVNQPQHFGDGTRLSIL.

The CDR3 is CASSALAVLTDTQYF. CDR3 DNA sequence: TGTGCCAGCAGTGCGCTCGCGGTCCTCACAGATACGCAGTATTTT. V is TRBV2 and J is TRBJ2-3; D remains ambiguous. CDR1 SNHLY and CDR2 FYNNEI come from the germline V gene. The V and J ends lost 4 bases and 2 bases respectively, with 13 bases between them. The CDR3 contains 15 residues.

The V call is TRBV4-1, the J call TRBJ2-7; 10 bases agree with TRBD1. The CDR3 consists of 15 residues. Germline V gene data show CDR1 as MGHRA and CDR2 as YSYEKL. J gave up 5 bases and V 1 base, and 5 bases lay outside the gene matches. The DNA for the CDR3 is TGCGCCAGCAGCCAAGTTGGGACAGGGGAACACGAGCAGTACTTC. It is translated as CASSQVGTGEHEQYF.

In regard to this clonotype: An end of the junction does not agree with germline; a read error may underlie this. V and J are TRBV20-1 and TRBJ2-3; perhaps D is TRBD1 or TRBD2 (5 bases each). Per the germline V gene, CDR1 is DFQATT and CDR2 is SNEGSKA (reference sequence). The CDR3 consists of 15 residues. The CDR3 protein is CSARRGWGLANTRYF. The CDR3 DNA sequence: TGCAGTGCCAGGAGAGGGTGGGGCTTGGCAAATACGCGGTATTTT.

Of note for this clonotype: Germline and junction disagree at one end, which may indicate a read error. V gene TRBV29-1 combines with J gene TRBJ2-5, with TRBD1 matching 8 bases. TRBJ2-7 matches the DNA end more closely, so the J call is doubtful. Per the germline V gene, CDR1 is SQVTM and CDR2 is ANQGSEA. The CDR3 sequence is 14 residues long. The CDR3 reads CGVVLTGGMYEQYF. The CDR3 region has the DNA TGCGGCGTCGTGCTCACAGGGGGAATGTACGAGCAGTACTTC.

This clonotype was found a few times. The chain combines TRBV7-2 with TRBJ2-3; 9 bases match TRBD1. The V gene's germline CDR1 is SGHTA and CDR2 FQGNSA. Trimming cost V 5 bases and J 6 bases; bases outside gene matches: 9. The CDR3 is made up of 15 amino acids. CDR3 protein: CASSQAGTGRDTQYF. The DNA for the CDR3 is TGTGCCAGCAGCCAAGCCGGGACAGGGAGGGATACGCAGTATTTT.

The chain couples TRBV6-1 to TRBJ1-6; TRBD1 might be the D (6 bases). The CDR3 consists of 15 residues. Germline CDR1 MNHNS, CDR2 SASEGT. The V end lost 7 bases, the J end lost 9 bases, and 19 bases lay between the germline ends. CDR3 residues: CASIEMGALGSPLHF. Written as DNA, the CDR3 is TGTGCCAGCATCGAAATGGGGGCGCTCGGTTCACCCCTCCACTTT.

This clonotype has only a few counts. DNA for the CDR3: TGCAGCGTTGAAGGTGGGTGGGGGGCAAACGAGCAGTACTTC. It codes for CSVEGGWGANEQYF. The chain carries TRBV29-1 and TRBJ2-7; possibly TRBD1 or TRBD2 for D (6 bases each). CDR3 length: 14 residues. Germline V gene sequence: CDR1 SQVTM, CDR2 ANQGSEA. V was clipped by 1 base and J by 5 bases, with 15 bases between them.

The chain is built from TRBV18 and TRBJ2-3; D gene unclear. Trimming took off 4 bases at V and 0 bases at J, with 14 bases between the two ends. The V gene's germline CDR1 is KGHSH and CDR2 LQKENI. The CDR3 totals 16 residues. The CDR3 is CASSLVDEISTDTQYF. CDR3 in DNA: TGTGCCAGCTCACTGGTGGATGAAATTAGCACAGATACGCAGTATTTT.